This TCR beta chain was identified during a study of cytomegalovirus exposure and HLA in healthy donors. Study conclusions and caveats: For TCR beta chains, V- and J-gene trimming was later linked to a missense DCLRE1C variant. Later analysis identified around 15,000 TCR beta sequences associated with HLA alleles, using a false discovery rate threshold of 0.05.

This PCR relied on a set of 60 Vbeta primers and 13 Jbeta primers. Assay: immunoSEQ multiplex PCR; the TCRdb copy retains only in-frame clones and omits some. The sample has 65,000 to 90,000 clones; about 80% are singletons. V lost 4 bases to trimming and J lost 2 bases; unmatched junction nucleotides: 6. There are 16 residues in the CDR3. Germline V CDR1 and CDR2: MNHNY, SVGAGI (reference sequence). For this clone: Its antigen is as yet unknown.

This chain connects TRBV6-6 to TRBJ2-1; 9 nucleotides line up with TRBD2. This TCR was sampled from a man under 40 in good health and CMV-seronegative. The sample consisted of PBMCs. The CDR3 bases are TGTGCCAGCAGTTTTAAGCGGGAGGTCGCCTACAATGAGCAGTTCTTC. Its translation is CASSFKREVAYNEQFF.